Below are 20 T cell receptor beta chains sequenced from a single sample in a study of technical replicates of blood from a few donors. Sequencing was performed with immunoSEQ multiplex PCR; in TCRdb, only in-frame clones are kept and a portion is missing. The data contain 75,000 to 90,000 clones, 93% of them seen just once; the ten biggest clones take up about 0.26%. The sequenced sample was T cells isolated from PBMCs. These receptors came from a human donor in good health.

V usage is TRBV27 and J usage is TRBJ1-2, with 8 bases aligning to TRBD1. V shed 10 bases and J 4 bases; nucleotides not matched to a gene: 8. CDR3 length equals 13 residues. Germline CDR1 and CDR2: MNHEY and SMNVEV (reference sequence). CDR3 in DNA: TGTGCCACCTCAGGGGGCCGGGGCTATGGCTACACCTTC. It is translated as CATSGGRGYGYTF.

The V call is TRBV6-5, the J call TRBJ1-1; TRBD1 aligns across 9 bases. The CDR3 spans 14 residues. The ends lost 8 bases at V and 4 bases at J; junction bases unmatched: 8. Germline V gene sequence: CDR1 MNHEY, CDR2 SVGAGI. In nucleotides, the CDR3 is TGTGCCAGCTATGGGACAGGGATAATCACTGAAGCTTTCTTT. This translates into CASYGTGIITEAFF.

V gene TRBV7-8 combines with J gene TRBJ2-3; 7 bases map to TRBD1. Looked up from germline, CDR1 is SGHVS and CDR2 is FQNEAQ. The length of the CDR3 is 17 residues. J gave up 0 bases and V 5 bases, and 11 bases lay outside the gene matches. The CDR3 region is CASSLLYRGFSTDTQYF. In nucleotides, the CDR3 is TGTGCCAGCAGCCTACTTTACAGGGGATTTAGCACAGATACGCAGTATTTT.

V is TRBV7-6 and J is TRBJ2-1; 7 bases fit TRBD1. This CDR3 contains 16 residues. CDR1 SGHVS and CDR2 FNYEAQ come from the germline V gene. J was trimmed by 9 bases and V by 0 bases; bases with no gene match: 11. As DNA, the CDR3 is TGTGCCAGCAGCTTAGCGCCGGGACAGCCCGGGGTTGAGCAGTTCTTC. Translated, it gives CASSLAPGQPGVEQFF.

Only one count was recorded for this clone. The chain joins TRBV6-6 to TRBJ2-7; no clear D. The germline V gene encodes CDR1 MNHNY and CDR2 SVGAGI (reference sequence). This CDR3 region has 12 residues. Trimming removed 6 bases at V and 3 bases at J, with 9 bases between. The chain's CDR3 is CASSLANYEQYF. For the CDR3, the DNA is TGTGCCAGCAGCCTGGCAAACTACGAGCAGTACTTC.

The genes are TRBV7-6 and TRBJ1-6; a weak D match, TRBD1 (5 bases). CDR3 length equals 16 residues. The V gene's germline CDR1 is SGHVS and CDR2 FNYEAQ. The V end was cut by 1 base, the J end by 4 bases, with 11 bases between. Written as DNA, the CDR3 is TGTGCCAGCAGCTTAGAGGCTCAGGGATATAATTCACCCCTCCACTTT. It specifies CASSLEAQGYNSPLHF.

The chain links TRBV5-1 to TRBJ2-3; TRBD2 matches at 9 bases. CDR1 SGHRS and CDR2 YFSETQ come from the germline V gene. This CDR3 region has 15 residues. V was pared by 3 bases and J by 1 base, with 3 bases of the junction left unmatched. The CDR3 sequence: CASSYRTSGTDTQYF. In DNA, the CDR3 is TGCGCCAGCAGCTACCGGACTAGCGGCACAGATACGCAGTATTTT.

This sequence joins TRBV10-3 and TRBJ2-7; D not certain. Between the trimmed V and J ends, which lost 2 bases and 4 bases, there was a span of 12 bases. Germline CDR1 reads ENHRY; CDR2 reads SYGVKD. This CDR3 is built from 14 residues. CDR3 in amino acids: CAISEIEQKYEQYF. The CDR3 nucleotides are TGTGCCATCAGTGAGATAGAGCAAAAGTACGAGCAGTACTTC.

This clone was detected once. V and J are TRBV19 and TRBJ2-1; D is perhaps TRBD1 (5 bases). The CDR3 sequence is 14 residues long. Germline V gene lookup returns CDR1 LNHDA and CDR2 SQIVND (reference sequence). Trimming removed 3 bases from V and 2 bases from J, with 8 bases in between. The CDR3 protein is CASSMQGPYNEQFF. The CDR3 nucleotides read TGTGCCAGTAGTATGCAGGGCCCCTACAATGAGCAGTTCTTC.

The chain combines TRBV4-1 with TRBJ2-7; 10 bases fit TRBD1. CDR3 length equals 15 residues. V lost 4 bases to trimming and J lost 5 bases; unmatched junction nucleotides: 8. CDR1 and CDR2 (germline): MGHRA, YSYEKL. Written as DNA, the CDR3 is TGCGCCAGCAGCCTCCTTGGGGACAGGGGAGACGAGCAGTACTTC. This codes for CASSLLGDRGDEQYF.

V gene TRBV5-1 combines with J gene TRBJ2-3; the match to TRBD1 covers 7 bases. The V and J ends lost 7 bases and 3 bases, in that order; junction bases with no gene match: 17. The CDR3 sequence is 17 residues long. Germline lookup yields CDR1 SGHRS and CDR2 YFSETQ. The CDR3 protein is CASDYLGQVLGTDTQYF. The CDR3 nucleotides read TGCGCCAGCGATTACCTCGGACAGGTCCTTGGTACAGATACGCAGTATTTT.

The rearrangement links TRBV7-9 to TRBJ2-2; TRBD1 agrees at 7 bases. The germline V gene has CDR1 SEHNR and CDR2 FQNEAQ (reference sequence). CDR3 length: 19 residues. V dropped 0 bases and J dropped 2; count of bases not matched to a gene: 12. This chain's CDR3 is CASSLASLTGLVNTGELFF. The CDR3 DNA is TGTGCCAGCAGCTTAGCCTCTTTGACAGGGCTCGTCAACACCGGGGAGCTGTTTTTT.

J is TRBJ2-1 and V is TRBV27; 8 bases align to TRBD2. The CDR3 extends over 18 amino acids. Germline V lookup: CDR1 MNHEY, CDR2 SMNVEV (reference sequence). V was pared by 2 bases and J by 5 bases, with 14 bases of the junction left unmatched. The CDR3 spells CASSLTGGSILLDNEQFF. CDR3 DNA sequence: TGTGCCAGCAGTTTAACGGGGGGGAGCATCCTGTTAGACAATGAGCAGTTCTTC.

The genes are TRBV30 and TRBJ2-2, with D perhaps TRBD2 (5 bases). V lost 3 bases to trimming and J lost 4 bases, with 12 bases between them. The CDR3 has 14 residues. The germline CDR1 and CDR2 sequences are GTSNPN and SVGIG (reference sequence). As DNA, the CDR3 is TGTGCCTGGAGCTCCCTGGCGGGCACCGGGGAGCTGTTTTTT. Encoded protein: CAWSSLAGTGELFF.

This clone was counted only a few times. The chain has TRBV2 and TRBJ2-3; 7 bases map to TRBD2. V shed 1 base, J shed 14 bases, and the junction held 3 bases outside the gene matches. Germline assignment: CDR1 SNHLY and CDR2 FYNNEI. The CDR3 sequence is 11 residues long. The CDR3 bases are TGTGCCAGCAGTGAAGAGGGGAGGGGGTATTTT. Encoded protein: CASSEEGRGYF.

The chain employs TRBV11-1 and TRBJ2-5, with 10 bases that match TRBD2. Germline V gene sequence: CDR1 SGHAT, CDR2 FQDESV (reference sequence). This CDR3 is built from 16 residues. J gave up 5 bases and V 0 bases, and 6 bases lay outside the gene matches. The CDR3 nucleotides read TGTGCCAGCAGCTTAGCGGGAGCGGGGGGGATCGAGACCCAGTACTTC. This gives the protein CASSLAGAGGIETQYF.

This chain links TRBV5-1 with TRBJ2-2; D unclear. Germline V lookup: CDR1 SGHRS, CDR2 YFSETQ. The CDR3 consists of 14 residues. Trimming stripped 6 bases from V and 3 bases from J, with 12 bases between. The CDR3 reads CASTVTPDTGELFF. The CDR3 coding sequence is TGCGCCAGCACGGTGACTCCTGACACCGGGGAGCTGTTTTTT.

This chain connects TRBV6-5 to TRBJ1-5; the D gene is possibly TRBD1 (5 bases). The CDR3 has 15 amino acids. Germline CDR1 is MNHEY and CDR2 is SVGAGI. Deletions cut 6 bases from V and 5 bases from J, with 17 bases between. In DNA, the CDR3 is TGTGCCAGCAGCCTGCCGGCGGGGGTACATCAGCCCCAGCATTTT. Translating it yields CASSLPAGVHQPQHF.

The rearrangement uses TRBV5-1 and TRBJ2-7; 7 positions agree with TRBD1. Germline trimming cut 4 bases from V and 3 bases from J; bases unmatched to any gene: 7. CDR1 is SGHRS and CDR2 is YFSETQ in the germline V gene. The CDR3 totals 14 residues. In DNA form, the CDR3 reads TGCGCCAGCAGCCCCGGGACAGAGTTCTACGAGCAGTACTTC. This translates into CASSPGTEFYEQYF.

The chain combines TRBV7-9 with TRBJ2-4; 9 bases align to TRBD1. This CDR3 has 16 amino acids. V was pared by 6 bases and J by 7 bases, with 13 bases of the junction left unmatched. The germline CDR1 and CDR2 sequences are SEHNR and FQNEAQ (reference sequence). In DNA, the CDR3 is TGTGCCAGCAGTAGAGGGTCCCTTGACAGGGGGAACATTCAGTACTTC. Residues: CASSRGSLDRGNIQYF.